This T cell receptor beta chain was captured in a study of shared clonotypes between healthy human individuals. Comment on this clone: Its antigen is as yet unknown.

Clones were sequenced by immunoSEQ multiplex PCR, and TCRdb holds only the in-frame ones, with some missing. The sample lists around 700,000 clones, about 78% seen once, with about 1.7% in the top ten. Trimming cost V 5 bases and J 8 bases, with 13 bases left between them. This CDR3 is 13 amino acids long. In germline, CDR1 is SGHNT, CDR2 YENEEA. Into CD45RA+ naive and CD45RA-negative memory subsets, the CD4+ cells were split. Study observations and caveats: Richness estimates generally favored naive over memory subsets.

V is TRBV11-3 and J is TRBJ2-1; D not certain. The clonotype comes from a woman aged 30 to 39 in good health. Sequences were obtained from memory CD4+ T cells sorted from blood. Specified subset: CD45RA-negative fraction. The CDR3 DNA is TGTGCCAGCAGCACAGACCGGTCCGATGAGCAGTTCTTC. Translating gives CASSTDRSDEQFF.